The 27 T cell receptor beta chains below were found in one sample sequenced in a study of technical replicates of blood from several donors. Method: immunoSEQ multiplex PCR; TCRdb's copy keeps in-frame clones and lacks some. The data contain tens of thousands of clones, roughly 98% of them seen just once; the ten biggest clones take up approximately 0.2%. The specimen sequenced was T cells isolated from PBMCs. The receptors stem from a human donor in good health.

The gene calls are TRBV19 and TRBJ1-3, with 8 bases lining up with TRBD1. The CDR3 is made up of 15 amino acids. Losses at the gene ends were 6 bases for V and 0 bases for J; bases not matched to a gene: 4. Germline CDR1 and CDR2: LNHDA and SQIVND (reference sequence). The CDR3 bases are TGTGCCAGTAGAGGGACAGGTATCTCTGGAAACACCATATATTTT. Encoded protein: CASRGTGISGNTIYF.

This chain connects TRBV14 to TRBJ1-5; D call uncertain. Trimming took 1 base from V and 7 from J, leaving 8 bases between them. The CDR3 is 13 amino acids. The germline V gene encodes CDR1 SGHDN and CDR2 FVKESK. DNA for the CDR3: TGTGCCAGCAGCCAAGTGAGCGGACAGCCCCAGCATTTT. Its protein is CASSQVSGQPQHF. Using reference TRBV14 and TRBJ1-5 for the parts outside the CDR3, the full variable domain is EAGVTQFPSHSVIEKGQTVTLRCDPISGHDNLYWYRRVMGKEIKFLLHFVKESKQDESGMPNNRFLAERTGGTYSTLKVQPAELEDSGVYFCASSQVSGQPQHFGDGTRLSIL.

This clone appeared a single time. The chain carries TRBV6-5 and TRBJ1-2; 7 nucleotides agree with TRBD1. CDR3 size: 16 residues. CDR1 MNHEY and CDR2 SVGAGI come from the germline V gene. J was trimmed by 0 bases and V by 1 base; bases with no gene match: 5. In DNA form, the CDR3 reads TGTGCCAGCAGTTACTTAGGGACAGAAGCTAACTATGGCTACACCTTC. Residues: CASSYLGTEANYGYTF.

The chain uses TRBV7-9 and TRBJ2-1, with TRBD2 identical over 14 bases. The CDR3 loop spans 18 amino acids. Germline V gene lookup returns CDR1 SEHNR and CDR2 FQNEAQ (reference sequence). Trimming removed 4 bases from V and 2 bases from J; junction bases left unmatched: 7. CDR3 DNA: TGTGCCAGCAGCTCGGGACTAGCGGGAGAGGTCGCCTACAATGAGCAGTTCTTC. It yields the protein CASSSGLAGEVAYNEQFF. Looking up the rest from reference TRBV7-9 and TRBJ2-1 gives the full variable domain: DTGVSQNPRHKITKRGQNVTFRCDPISEHNRLYWYRQTLGQGPEFLTYFQNEAQLEKSRLLSDRFSAERPKGSFSTLEIQRTEQGDSAMYLCASSSGLAGEVAYNEQFFGPGTRLTVL.

The chain joins TRBV4-1 to TRBJ2-7; TRBD2 aligns across 9 bases. This CDR3 region has 15 residues. Germline CDR1 is MGHRA and CDR2 is YSYEKL. V gave up 1 base and J gave up 6 bases; unmatched junction bases: 7. The CDR3 sequence is CASSQGVSGRGEQYF. In nucleotides, the CDR3 is TGCGCCAGCAGCCAAGGGGTTAGCGGGAGAGGCGAGCAGTACTTC.

The genes are TRBV11-1 and TRBJ1-2; TRBD1 agrees at 8 bases. The CDR3 sequence is 15 residues long. V lost 4 bases, J lost 7 bases, and 11 bases stayed unmatched. Germline-derived CDR1 and CDR2 are SGHAT and FQDESV (reference sequence). The CDR3 bases are TGTGCCAGCAGCTCAAAACCGGGACAGGCACGTGGCTACACCTTC. This sequence encodes CASSSKPGQARGYTF.

The chain carries TRBV7-9 and TRBJ2-7; 7 bases are shared with TRBD2. CDR1 is SEHNR, CDR2 FQNEAQ, per germline (reference sequence). The V gene end was trimmed by 7 bases and the J gene end by 0 bases; junction bases not matched to a gene: 6. The CDR3 extends over 14 amino acids. The CDR3 sequence is CASTGGETSYEQYF. CDR3 sequence (DNA): TGTGCCAGCACGGGGGGAGAGACCTCCTACGAGCAGTACTTC. The variable domain in full, completed from reference TRBV7-9 and TRBJ2-7, reads DTGVSQNPRHKITKRGQNVTFRCDPISEHNRLYWYRQTLGQGPEFLTYFQNEAQLEKSRLLSDRFSAERPKGSFSTLEIQRTEQGDSAMYLCASTGGETSYEQYFGPGTRLTVT.

The CDR3 loop reads CASSLSLNQPQHF. The CDR3, as DNA: TGTGCCAGCAGTTTATCACTGAATCAGCCCCAGCATTTT. V is TRBV28 and J is TRBJ1-5; D is unclear. The CDR3 spans 13 residues. Trimming removed 1 base at V and 4 bases at J, with 5 bases between. In germline, CDR1 is MDHEN, CDR2 SYDVKM.

The V gene is TRBV11-3, the J gene TRBJ2-2; 10 nucleotides line up with TRBD2. The CDR3 covers 19 residues. Germline CDR1 SGHNT, CDR2 YENEEA. The ends lost 1 base at V and 4 bases at J; junction bases unmatched: 12. CDR3 sequence (DNA): TGTGCCAGCAGCTTAGGGGGTGGGGGACTAGCGCCTTCCACCGGGGAGCTGTTTTTT. Its translation is CASSLGGGGLAPSTGELFF.

The chain uses TRBV7-2 and TRBJ1-3; 7 nucleotides match TRBD1. The V gene's germline CDR1 is SGHTA and CDR2 FQGNSA. The CDR3 totals 15 residues. The junction had 1 base not matched to a gene; V was cut back by 2 bases and J by 0 bases. The CDR3 nucleotides read TGTGCCAGCAGCTTACGACAGGGCTCTGGAAACACCATATATTTT. Its translation is CASSLRQGSGNTIYF.

The V and J genes are TRBV5-1 and TRBJ2-7, with TRBD2 matching over 10 bases. Germline CDR1 SGHRS, CDR2 YFSETQ. The CDR3 spans 16 residues. With 1 base clipped from V and 3 bases from J, the junction kept 7 bases outside the gene matches. The CDR3 DNA reads TGCGCCAGCAGCTTGCGCCCAGGGACTAGCGACTACGAGCAGTACTTC. Translated: CASSLRPGTSDYEQYF.

The rearrangement uses TRBV30 and TRBJ2-1; 13 bases align to TRBD2. Germline trimming cut 3 bases from V and 9 bases from J; bases unmatched to any gene: 2. This CDR3 has 13 amino acids. Looked up from germline, CDR1 is GTSNPN and CDR2 is SVGIG (reference sequence). The CDR3 protein is CAWRLAGGPEQFF. The CDR3 DNA follows: TGTGCCTGGAGACTAGCGGGAGGGCCTGAGCAGTTCTTC.

The CDR3 spells CAFWTSGRGEQFF. CDR3 sequence (DNA): TGTGCCTTCTGGACTAGCGGGAGGGGAGAGCAGTTCTTC. The rearrangement links TRBV30 to TRBJ2-1, with TRBD2 identical over 15 bases. There are 13 residues in the CDR3. Trimming cost V 7 bases and J 10 bases; bases outside gene matches: 5. Germline loops: CDR1 GTSNPN, CDR2 SVGIG (reference sequence).

The rearrangement joins TRBV6-1 to TRBJ1-5; D unresolved. V was cut by 6 bases and J by 5 bases, with 17 bases left in between. The CDR3 contains 15 residues. The germline V gene has CDR1 MNHNS and CDR2 SASEGT. CDR3: CASRFPGNWDQPQHF. The CDR3 DNA reads as TGTGCCAGCAGGTTCCCAGGTAATTGGGATCAGCCCCAGCATTTT.

The rearrangement joins TRBV18 to TRBJ2-2; tentatively, D is TRBD2 (5 bases). The CDR3 has 14 amino acids. Germline loops: CDR1 KGHSH, CDR2 LQKENI. The germline V and J ends were trimmed by 3 bases and 6 bases, with 11 bases remaining between them. This CDR3 reads CASSPSSDSGELFF. Written as DNA, the CDR3 is TGTGCCAGCTCACCGAGTAGCGATTCCGGGGAGCTGTTTTTT.

The CDR3 region is CASSTPGQGDYEQYF. CDR3 bases: TGTGCCAGTAGTACTCCGGGACAGGGAGATTACGAGCAGTACTTC. This chain connects TRBV19 to TRBJ2-7; 9 nucleotides line up with TRBD1. After removal of 4 bases from V and 4 bases from J, the junction contained 8 bases not matched to a gene. The CDR3 runs to 15 residues. Per germline, CDR1 LNHDA and CDR2 SQIVND (reference sequence).

The chain employs TRBV30 and TRBJ1-4, with a possible D match to TRBD1 (6 bases). The germline CDR1 and CDR2 sequences are GTSNPN and SVGIG (reference sequence). The ends were cut back, 2 bases at V and 0 bases at J, with 13 bases in the middle. CDR3 size: 16 residues. The CDR3 nucleotides read TGTGCCTGGAGTTCAGGGGTGGGGGCAACTAATGAAAAACTGTTTTTT. Protein product: CAWSSGVGATNEKLFF.

The rearrangement uses TRBV27 and TRBJ2-7, with 10 bases matching TRBD2. The junction had 3 bases not matched to a gene; V was cut back by 6 bases and J by 4 bases. Germline assignment: CDR1 MNHEY and CDR2 SMNVEV (reference sequence). The CDR3 runs 13 residues. The CDR3 DNA reads TGTGCCAGCAGCCTGACTAGCGGGTACGAGCAGTACTTC. As protein: CASSLTSGYEQYF.

This sequence joins TRBV27 and TRBJ2-7; 8 positions match TRBD1. V lost 5 bases to trimming and J lost 4 bases; unmatched junction nucleotides: 10. Germline V gene sequence: CDR1 MNHEY, CDR2 SMNVEV (reference sequence). This CDR3 contains 15 residues. CDR3 sequence (DNA): TGTGCCAGCAGTAACACTCGGGACAGGTCATACGAGCAGTACTTC. It translates to CASSNTRDRSYEQYF.

This chain joins TRBV28 and TRBJ2-5; 8 bases map to TRBD1. V gave up 5 bases and J gave up 4 bases; unmatched junction bases: 6. The CDR3 totals 14 residues. Per the germline V gene, CDR1 is MDHEN and CDR2 is SYDVKM. The CDR3 spells CASSPDRVGETQYF. CDR3 DNA sequence: TGTGCCAGCAGTCCGGACAGGGTCGGAGAGACCCAGTACTTC.

The sample holds a few counts of this clone. The chain uses TRBV25-1 and TRBJ2-2, with D possibly being TRBD1 (6 bases). This CDR3 comprises 14 residues. The germline gives CDR1 MGHDK, CDR2 SYGVNS. V was clipped by 3 bases and J by 3 bases, with 8 bases between them. The CDR3 DNA reads TGTGCCAGCAGTGACCACAGGGACACCGGGGAGCTGTTTTTT. Encoded protein: CASSDHRDTGELFF.

The V gene is TRBV9, the J gene TRBJ1-2; the match to TRBD1 covers 8 bases. V was clipped by 4 bases and J by 2 bases; unmatched bases: 7. The CDR3 sequence is 15 residues long. Germline CDR1 reads SGDLS; CDR2 reads YYNGEE. CDR3 DNA sequence: TGTGCCAGCAGCACACAGCGACAGGGGAACTATGGCTACACCTTC. Translating it yields CASSTQRQGNYGYTF.

V gene TRBV27 combines with J gene TRBJ1-2; D is unresolved. The V end lost 5 bases, the J end lost 6 bases, and 16 bases lay between the germline ends. Germline assignment: CDR1 MNHEY and CDR2 SMNVEV (reference sequence). The CDR3 consists of 14 residues. The CDR3 protein is CASSPVDGSDGYTF. CDR3 DNA sequence: TGTGCCAGCAGTCCCGTTGACGGGTCGGATGGCTACACCTTC.

This sequence joins TRBV7-9 and TRBJ1-4, with D maybe TRBD1 (6 bases). This CDR3 comprises 13 residues. CDR1 is SEHNR and CDR2 is FQNEAQ in the germline V gene (reference sequence). V dropped 6 bases and J dropped 6 bases, with 11 bases sitting between them. The CDR3 nucleotides are TGTGCCAGCAGTGTAGGACAGTATGAAAAACTGTTTTTT. It yields the protein CASSVGQYEKLFF.

V usage is TRBV15 and J usage is TRBJ1-1; 7 bases line up with TRBD1. After removal of 2 bases from V and 1 base from J, the junction contained 4 bases not matched to a gene. Germline CDR1 and CDR2: LNHNV and YYDKDF (reference sequence). The CDR3 totals 15 residues. The CDR3 bases are TGTGCCACCAGCAGAAACAGGGGCAGGAACACTGAAGCTTTCTTT. It specifies CATSRNRGRNTEAFF.

As DNA, the CDR3 is TGTGCCAGCAGCTTCCTGCCGGAGACGAACACTGAAGCTTTCTTT. Its translation is CASSFLPETNTEAFF. The chain recombines TRBV5-4 with TRBJ1-1; no definite D call. The germline gives CDR1 SGHNT, CDR2 YYREEE (reference sequence). Trimming shortened V by 2 bases and J by 1 base, and 12 bases separated the two germline ends. The CDR3 spans 15 residues.

The rearrangement links TRBV5-4 to TRBJ2-1, with D possibly TRBD2 on 6 matching bases. The CDR3 length is 14 residues. Per germline, CDR1 SGHNT and CDR2 YYREEE (reference sequence). The V end lost 4 bases, the J end lost 4 bases, and 12 bases lay between the germline ends. The CDR3 is CASSAGLLYNEQFF. In DNA form, the CDR3 reads TGTGCCAGCAGCGCGGGACTCCTGTACAATGAGCAGTTCTTC.